The 13 T cell receptor beta chains in this list originate from one sample, sequenced in a study of read filtering for tumor transcriptome and immune sequencing. From roughly 390 ng of RNA, a library with molecular barcoded alpha/delta and beta/gamma adaptors was made. A single record per CDR3 protein comes from TCRdb applying MiXCR to the reads. Among tens of thousands of distinct CDR3 sequences, 20% to 25% were seen once, and the ten largest hold 17%. The sequencing sample was made of a population of CD138-negative cells sorted from bone marrow. The receptors shown here come from a donor older than 35 with multiple myeloma.

This clonotype was seen ten or more times. The genes are TRBV12-3 or TRBV12-4 and TRBJ2-2, with 9 bases that match TRBD1. Germline trimming cut 6 bases from V and 3 bases from J; bases unmatched to any gene: 5. The CDR3 loop spans 15 amino acids. The CDR3 DNA follows: TGTGCCAGCAGCCCCGGGACAGGGTACACCGGGGAGCTGTTTTTT. The encoded protein is CASSPGTGYTGELFF.

At least ten counts were recorded for this clonotype. The CDR3 DNA is TGTGCCAGCAGCAAGCGGGACAGGGAGGGGACCTTGAATGAGCAGTTCTTC. Translating it yields CASSKRDREGTLNEQFF. This chain uses TRBV7-8 with TRBJ2-1, with 9 bases that match TRBD1. The CDR3 sequence is 17 residues long. The germline V gene has CDR1 SGHVS and CDR2 FQNEAQ. After removal of 5 bases from V and 7 bases from J, the junction contained 15 bases not matched to a gene.

In the case of this clonotype: One end of the junction varies from germline; a read error may be responsible. The rearrangement joins TRBV10-2 to TRBJ1-4; D is possibly TRBD1 (5 bases). The V gene's germline CDR1 is WSHSY and CDR2 SAAADI. CDR3 size: 12 residues. CDR3 sequence reads: CSSSEGHEKLFF. The CDR3 DNA reads TGCTCCAGCAGTGAGGGACATGAAAAACTGTTTTTT.

This clonotype occurred many times. CDR3 coding DNA: TGCAGCGTTGATGGTAGCGGGAGCTCCTACAATGAGCAGTTCTTC. Translating it yields CSVDGSGSSYNEQFF. This chain links TRBV29-1 with TRBJ2-1; 9 nucleotides align to TRBD2. Germline CDR1 and CDR2: SQVTM and ANQGSEA. The CDR3 is made up of 15 amino acids. The trim removed 3 bases at V and 0 bases at J, leaving 3 bases unmatched.

Many counts were recorded for this clonotype. The chain employs TRBV24-1 and TRBJ2-1; 8 bases agree with TRBD2. With 7 bases clipped from V and 0 bases from J, the junction kept 1 base outside the gene matches. The CDR3 is 14 amino acids. CDR1 and CDR2 (germline): KGHDR, SFDVKD. CDR3 region: CATRSGSSYNEQFF. CDR3 coding DNA: TGTGCCACCAGGAGCGGGAGCTCCTACAATGAGCAGTTCTTC.

This clonotype was found many times. This chain's CDR3 is CASSSLENLLYYEQYF. Here the CDR3 DNA reads TGTGCCAGCAGTTCTCTAGAGAACCTCCTCTACTACGAGCAGTACTTC. The chain couples TRBV28 to TRBJ2-7; D not resolved. Trimming took off 4 bases at V and 3 bases at J, with 19 bases between the two ends. This CDR3 is 16 amino acids long. CDR1 MDHEN and CDR2 SYDVKM come from the germline V gene. Drawing the rest from reference TRBV28 and TRBJ2-7, the complete variable domain is DVKVTQSSRYLVKRTGEKVFLECVQDMDHENMFWYRQDPGLGLRLIYFSYDVKMKEKGDIPEGYSVSREKKERFSLILESASTNQTSMYLCASSSLENLLYYEQYFGPGTRLTVT.

As regards this clonotype: The junction differs from germline at one of its ends, possibly a read error. J is TRBJ2-7 and V is TRBV7-3, with 7 positions matching TRBD1. CDR1 and CDR2 (germline): SGHTA, FQGTGA. CDR3 length: 15 amino acids. The CDR3 DNA is TGTGCCAGCAGCCCAACGGGGACAGCGTCCTACGAGCTGTACTTC. Protein product: CASSPTGTASYELYF.

With regard to this clonotype: A junction end diverges from the germline sequence, so it may reflect a read error. The chain links TRBV28 to TRBJ2-1; the match to TRBD2 covers 9 bases. The CDR3 consists of 14 residues. In germline, CDR1 is MDHEN, CDR2 SYDVKM. The CDR3 loop is CSSSQPSGTNEQFF. CDR3 nucleotide sequence: TGTTCCAGCAGTCAGCCTAGCGGGACCAATGAGCAGTTCTTC.

This clonotype was counted at least ten times. The V and J genes are TRBV28 and TRBJ2-7; no firm D call. V shed 4 bases and J shed 7 bases, with 11 bases lying between them. Germline V gene lookup returns CDR1 MDHEN and CDR2 SYDVKM. The CDR3 runs to 12 residues. The CDR3 protein is CASSSSVQEQYF. The CDR3 nucleotides are TGTGCCAGCAGTTCCTCGGTTCAGGAGCAGTACTTC.

This clonotype was detected a few times. This may be a read error: a much more frequent sequence differs by one nucleotide. This chain connects TRBV7-9 to TRBJ2-1, with a tentative D call TRBD2 (5 bases). This CDR3 is 12 amino acids long. The ends were cut back, 4 bases at V and 9 bases at J, with 10 bases in the middle. The germline V gene encodes CDR1 SEHNR and CDR2 FQNEAQ (reference sequence). The CDR3 here is CASSWVSAEQFF. DNA of the CDR3: TGTGCCAGCAGCTGGGTTAGCGCTGAGCAGTTCTTC.

This clonotype was counted many times. The chain joins TRBV29-1 to TRBJ2-3; 7 nucleotides line up with TRBD1. CDR3 length: 12 amino acids. Germline V gene lookup returns CDR1 SQVTM and CDR2 ANQGSEA. J was trimmed by 4 bases and V by 3 bases; bases with no gene match: 1. The CDR3 sequence is CSVEQGADTQYF. CDR3 DNA: TGCAGCGTTGAGCAGGGGGCAGATACGCAGTATTTT.

This clonotype was seen at least ten times. The rearrangement links TRBV9 to TRBJ2-1, with 11 positions matching TRBD2. The V and J ends lost 0 bases and 8 bases, in that order; junction bases with no gene match: 1. Germline assignment: CDR1 SGDLS and CDR2 YYNGEE. This CDR3 spans 14 amino acids. CDR3 sequence (DNA): TGTGCCAGCAGCGTAGGACTAGCGGGATATGAGCAGTTCTTC. The encoded protein is CASSVGLAGYEQFF.

The table lists this clonotype with many counts. V is TRBV12-3 or TRBV12-4 and J is TRBJ2-3; 10 nucleotides agree with TRBD1. The J segment lost 4 bases and the V segment lost 6 bases, leaving 4 bases of the junction unmatched. The CDR3 totals 14 residues. The CDR3 DNA follows: TGTGCCAGCAGAGAGACAGGGGGCGCAGATACGCAGTATTTT. Translation gives CASRETGGADTQYF.